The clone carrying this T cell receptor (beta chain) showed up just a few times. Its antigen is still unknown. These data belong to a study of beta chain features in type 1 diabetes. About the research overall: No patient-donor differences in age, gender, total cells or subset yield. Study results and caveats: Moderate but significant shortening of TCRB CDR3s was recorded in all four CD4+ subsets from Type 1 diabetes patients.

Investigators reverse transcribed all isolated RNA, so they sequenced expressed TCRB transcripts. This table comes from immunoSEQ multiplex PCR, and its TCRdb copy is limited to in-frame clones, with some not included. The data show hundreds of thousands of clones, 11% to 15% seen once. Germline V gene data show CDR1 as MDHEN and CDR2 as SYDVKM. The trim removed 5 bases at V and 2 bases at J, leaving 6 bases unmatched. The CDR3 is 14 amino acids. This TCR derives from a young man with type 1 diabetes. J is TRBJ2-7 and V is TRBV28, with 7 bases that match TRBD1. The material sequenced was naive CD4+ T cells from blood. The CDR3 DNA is TGTGCCAGCAGTCCAGGGACAGCCACCTACGAGCAGTACTTC. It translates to CASSPGTATYEQYF. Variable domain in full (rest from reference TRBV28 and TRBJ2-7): DVKVTQSSRYLVKRTGEKVFLECVQDMDHENMFWYRQDPGLGLRLIYFSYDVKMKEKGDIPEGYSVSREKKERFSLILESASTNQTSMYLCASSPGTATYEQYFGPGTRLTVT.